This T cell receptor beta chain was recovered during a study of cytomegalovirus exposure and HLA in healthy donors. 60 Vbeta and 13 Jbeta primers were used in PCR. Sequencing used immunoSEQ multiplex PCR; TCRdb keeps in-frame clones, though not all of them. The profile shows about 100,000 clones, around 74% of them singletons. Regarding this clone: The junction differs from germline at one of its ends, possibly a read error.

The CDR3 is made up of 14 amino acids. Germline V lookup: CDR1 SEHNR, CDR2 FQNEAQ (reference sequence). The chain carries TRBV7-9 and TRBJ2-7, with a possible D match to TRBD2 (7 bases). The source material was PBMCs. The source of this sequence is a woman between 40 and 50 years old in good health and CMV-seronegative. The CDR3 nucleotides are TGTTCCAGCAGCTTAGGGGGACTATCCTACGAGCAGTACTTC. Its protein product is CSSSLGGLSYEQYF.